The rows below give T cell receptor beta chains drawn from one sample of a study of shared clonotypes between healthy human individuals. The data were produced by immunoSEQ multiplex PCR, yet TCRdb's version contains in-frame clones alone and is incomplete. The sample holds over 2 million clones, 85% to 95% seen once. Material for sequencing was naive CD4+ T cells from PBMCs. The source is a man aged 18-30 years in good health. Some clones in this sample may be carry-over from other donors' samples. The CDR3 runs from the conserved cysteine through the conserved F or W. D genes are given only for firm matches. The listing skips clone size in some rows; elsewhere it reads once, few, many or a size class.

TRBD2	TRBV7-2	NA	TRBJ2-3	TGTGCCAGCAGCCATAGGACTAGCGGGTTAGATACGCAGTATTTT	CASSHRTSGLDTQYF
NA	TRBV4-1	few	TRBJ1-5	TGCGCCAGCAGCCAATGGGGGGTCGGTGGGCAGCCCCAGCATTTT	CASSQWGVGGQPQHF
TRBD1	TRBV7-8	NA	TRBJ2-7	TGTGCCAGCAGCGGGGGACAGTTCCTCTCCTACGAGCAGTACTTC	CASSGGQFLSYEQYF
NA	TRBV20-1	NA	TRBJ1-2	TGCAGTGTAGACAGCCGTGGCGGCTACACCTTC	CSVDSRGGYTF
TRBD2	TRBV11-3	NA	TRBJ2-3	TGTGCCAGCAGCTCCCGAGCGGGAGGGGGAGATACGCAGTATTTT	CASSSRAGGGDTQYF
NA	TRBV25-1	NA	TRBJ2-7	TGTGCCAGCCCAAGTAGGGGGGACTACGAGCAGTACTTC	CASPSRGDYEQYF
NA	TRBV15	NA	TRBJ2-4	TGTGCCACCAGCAGAGATCCGGGGGACCCCAAAGCCAAAAACATTCAGTACTTC	CATSRDPGDPKAKNIQYF
NA	TRBV29-1	NA	TRBJ1-2	TGCAGCGTTGATCAGGGACGGGGTGGCTACACCTTC	CSVDQGRGGYTF
TRBD2	TRBV28	NA	TRBJ2-7	TGTGCCAGCAGTCCTCTGCGACTAGCGGGAGTTGAAGAGCAGTACTTC	CASSPLRLAGVEEQYF
NA	TRBV7-9	once	TRBJ2-3	TGTGCCAGCAGCTTATTGCGAGCGGCCACAGATACGCAGTATTTT	CASSLLRAATDTQYF
TRBD1	TRBV2	NA	TRBJ2-3	TGTGCCAGCAGTACCCTCCAGGGGGCGGATACGCAGTATTTT	CASSTLQGADTQYF
NA	TRBV9	NA	TRBJ2-5	TGTGCCAGCAGCGCCCTACAGGGACGGGCGGAGACCCAGTACTTC	CASSALQGRAETQYF
TRBD2	TRBV7-9	NA	TRBJ2-1	TGTGCCAGCAGCTTCCTAGCGGGAGGGCGGAATGAGCAGTTCTTC	CASSFLAGGRNEQFF
NA	TRBV9	NA	TRBJ2-2	TGTGCCAGCAGCGCCCGGGCTCTCCGAAACACCGGGGAGCTGTTTTTT	CASSARALRNTGELFF
TRBD2	TRBV28	NA	TRBJ2-3	TGTGCCAGCAGTTTTGGGACTAGCGGGAGGCGGGGCGGGGATACGCAGTATTTT	CASSFGTSGRRGGDTQYF
NA	TRBV28	NA	TRBJ1-3	TGTGCCAGCGGATCCAATTTTCGCTCTGGAAACACCATATATTTT	CASGSNFRSGNTIYF
NA	TRBV14	NA	TRBJ2-7	TGTGCCAGCAGCCAACCTCATGGTTACGAGCAGTACTTC	CASSQPHGYEQYF
TRBD2	TRBV28	NA	TRBJ2-2	TGTGCCAGCAGTTTATGGGGAGGGGCACCAAACACCGGGGAGCTGTTTTTT	CASSLWGGAPNTGELFF
TRBD2	TRBV10-3	NA	TRBJ2-5	TGTGCCATCAGAGCGGGGAAGGAGGAGACCCAGTACTTC	CAIRAGKEETQYF
NA	TRBV11-1	few	TRBJ2-1	TGTGCCAGCAGGTCCACAGGGCAAGGCCCCTACAATGAGCAGTTCTTC	CASRSTGQGPYNEQFF
NA	TRBV9	NA	TRBJ2-3	TGTGCCAGCAGCGCTACCCTGGGTCCCCCAGATACGCAGTATTTT	CASSATLGPPDTQYF
NA	TRBV15	NA	TRBJ2-1	TGTGCCACCAGCAGAGATAGAAGGGGTGAGCAGTTCTTC	CATSRDRRGEQFF
NA	TRBV21-1	once	TRBJ2-6	TGTGCCAGCACTCCAGACTTTTGGGACAGGGATTCCTCTGGGGCCAACGTCCTGACTTTC	CASTPDFWDRDSSGANVLTF